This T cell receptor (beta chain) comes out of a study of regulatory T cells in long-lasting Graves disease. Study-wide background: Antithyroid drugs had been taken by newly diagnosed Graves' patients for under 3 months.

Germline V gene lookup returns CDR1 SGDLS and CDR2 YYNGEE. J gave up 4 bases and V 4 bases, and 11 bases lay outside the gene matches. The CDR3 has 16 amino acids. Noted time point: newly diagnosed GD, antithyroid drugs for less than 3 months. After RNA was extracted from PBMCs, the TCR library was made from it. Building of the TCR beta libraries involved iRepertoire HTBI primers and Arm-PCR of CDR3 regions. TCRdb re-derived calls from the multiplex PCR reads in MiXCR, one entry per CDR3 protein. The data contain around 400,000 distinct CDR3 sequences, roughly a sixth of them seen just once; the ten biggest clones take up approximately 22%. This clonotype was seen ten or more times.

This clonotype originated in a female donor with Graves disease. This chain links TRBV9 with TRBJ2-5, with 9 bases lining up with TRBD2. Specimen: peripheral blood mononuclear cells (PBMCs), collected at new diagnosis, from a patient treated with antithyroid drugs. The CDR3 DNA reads TGTGCCAGCAGCCCAGTAGCGGGGGCTACTGGAGAGACCCAGTACTTC. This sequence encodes CASSPVAGATGETQYF.